Listed below are T cell receptor beta chains from one sample, sequenced in a study of siplizumab effects on memory and regulatory T cells. Sequencing used immunoSEQ multiplex PCR; TCRdb keeps in-frame clones, though not all of them. The sample has about 110,000 clones, 92% seen once. Sequenced input: Tregs sorted from blood. Every receptor here comes from a human donor in good health. Both conserved end residues are part of each CDR3. The D gene is left open where the match is weak.

>NA|TRBV7-2
CASSWRRTNEQFF
>NA|TRBV10-3
CAISGGAKETQYF
>TRBD2|TRBV11-2
CASSLDSGLANTDTQYF
>TRBD2|TRBV6-5
CASSYGLAGSYEQYF
>NA|TRBV7-9
CASSLFPDYGYTF
>TRBD1|TRBV7-8
CASSGEGAYQPQHF
>NA|TRBV7-9
CASSLNTAGPQVF
>NA|TRBV5-8
CASAGRGNQPQHF
>TRBD2|TRBV5-1
CASSLSLPSGRSSYEQYF
>NA|TRBV7-3
CASSTSRARATNEKLFF
>TRBD2|TRBV9
CASSEGLAGGNEQFF
>TRBD2|TRBV5-1
CASSPPSGSSTDTQYF
>NA|TRBV21-1
CASSKSPRPTYEQYF
>TRBD1|TRBV5-3
CARSRSWRQGVDYGYTF
>NA|TRBV2
CASRRTVITGELFF
>TRBD2|TRBV6-5
CASRPGRRRETQYF
>TRBD2|TRBV5-1
CASSLGLALTGELFF
>NA|TRBV14
CASSTTDLVGQFF
>NA|TRBV19
CASSLPPGNIQYF
>NA|TRBV6-5
CASSYGSNTEAFF
>NA|TRBV18
CASSPLAETQYF
>NA|TRBV7-2
CASSLFGAVGATNEKLFF
>NA|TRBV5-4
CASSSDPNTGELFF
>NA|TRBV14
CASSQDWSSYGYTF
>TRBD1|TRBV6-1
CASSDRGEKLFF
>TRBD1|TRBV20-1
CSARTGGKLFF
>TRBD2|TRBV5-1
CASSLGGTSIDEQFF
>TRBD1|TRBV19
CASRYRDRGLSNQPQHF
>TRBD2|TRBV11-2
CASSLDAWGGIQYF
>NA|TRBV6-5
CASSYMSSGNTIYF
>TRBD2|TRBV6-1
CASSDVIPTLAGGGNEQFF
>NA|TRBV27
CASSSPITDTQYF
>TRBD1|TRBV27
CASSDWGGTGNSPLHF
>TRBD1|TRBV5-1
CASSASGQVDGYTF
>NA|TRBV18
CASSPGTEKLFF
>TRBD1|TRBV2
CASSEARGQGRENQPQHF
>NA|TRBV6-1
CASSEASWLADTQYF
>NA|TRBV7-2
CASSLMGSSYNEQFF
>NA|TRBV19
CASSMWTRGNNEQFF
>NA|TRBV7-3
CASSLYETGELFF
>NA|TRBV2
CASRGDTNQPQHF
>NA|TRBV6-5
CASSSREGSYGYTF
>NA|TRBV20-1
CSAADRDGYTF
>TRBD1|TRBV7-8
CASSETLWGTGGHGYTF
>NA|TRBV27
CASTPQGSAEAFF
>NA|TRBV5-1
CASSSRGTGWTEAFF
>NA|TRBV7-2
CASSLFRSITGNTIYF
>NA|TRBV18
CASSRDYEQYF
>TRBD1|TRBV19
CASSTWDRPNYGYTF